These 6 T cell receptor beta chains share one sample of origin, sequenced in a study of blood T cell repertoires in COVID-19. The table came from immunoSEQ multiplex PCR; TCRdb's copy has only in-frame clones and leaves some out. Among approximately 70,000 clones listed, about 89% were seen once. The sequencing sample was made of peripheral blood. The receptors were gathered from a middle-aged man with COVID-19, enrolled during active disease.

This chain uses TRBV5-1 with TRBJ2-7, with TRBD1 matching over 11 bases. The V gene end was trimmed by 4 bases and the J gene end by 6 bases; junction bases not matched to a gene: 9. Germline-derived CDR1 and CDR2 are SGHRS and YFSETQ. The CDR3 length is 15 residues. The CDR3 nucleotides are TGCGCCAGCAGCCCAACAGGACAGGGGGCCCCCGAGCAGTACGTC. This encodes CASSPTGQGAPEQYV.

This chain connects TRBV12-2 to TRBJ2-7; whether TRBD1, the table's D call, matches the DNA was not checked. TRBV12-2 is given as a pseudogene. The CDR3 totals 14 residues. CDR3 DNA: TGTGCAAGTCGCGCCGGACAGGGTATCCACGAGCAGTACTTC. It is translated as CASRAGQGIHEQYF.

V usage is TRBV3-1 (or the pseudogene TRBV3-2) and J usage is TRBJ1-1, with D possibly being TRBD1 (5 bases). Germline V lookup: CDR1 LGHDT, CDR2 YNNKEL (reference sequence). The CDR3 totals 14 residues. Trimming took 4 bases from V and 2 from J, leaving 11 bases between them. The CDR3 here is CASSRGELNTEAFF. The DNA of the CDR3 is TGTGCCAGCAGCCGGGGGGAACTCAACACTGAAGCTTTCTTT.

This clone was found once. The rearrangement uses TRBV2 and TRBJ2-3, with a weak D call TRBD1 (6 bases). Trimming pared 7 bases from V and 9 bases from J, leaving 11 bases between. There are 11 residues in the CDR3. Germline V CDR1 and CDR2: SNHLY, FYNNEI. The CDR3, as DNA: TGTGCCAGCAATACAGGGAAGACGCAGTATTTT. The encoded protein is CASNTGKTQYF.

The chain couples TRBV7-2 to TRBJ2-5, with unresolved D. V lost 3 bases and J lost 2, with 7 bases in between. This CDR3 has 13 residues. Looked up from germline, CDR1 is SGHTA and CDR2 is FQGNSA. This chain's CDR3 is CASSLAQQETQYF. In DNA form, the CDR3 reads TGTGCCAGCAGCTTGGCACAGCAAGAGACCCAGTACTTC.

The chain employs TRBV6-6 and TRBJ1-5, with 9 bases aligning to TRBD1. Per germline, CDR1 MNHNY and CDR2 SVGAGI (reference sequence). Trimming removed 6 bases from V and 6 bases from J; junction bases left unmatched: 3. The length of the CDR3 is 13 residues. The chain's CDR3 is CASRDRGGQPQHF. The DNA of the CDR3 is TGTGCCAGCAGGGACAGGGGAGGTCAGCCCCAGCATTTT.